This record looks at one T cell receptor beta chain sequence and its context. Germline values: CDR1 MNHNS, CDR2 SASEGT. V shed 3 bases and J shed 0 bases, with 9 bases lying between them. This CDR3 contains 15 residues. The data originate from a study of blood T cell repertoires in COVID-19. Assay used: immunoSEQ multiplex PCR; TCRdb lists only in-frame clones, some missing. The sample consists of 400,000 or so clones, 70% to 90% of them appearing once. Patients at the Seattle site were enrolled during active infection and followed longitudinally. This chain connects TRBV6-1 to TRBJ1-3; no clear D gene. This clonotype originated in a woman in her thirties or forties with COVID-19, enrolled during active disease. The sequenced material came from peripheral blood. CDR3 in DNA: TGTGCCAGCAGTGAGACATCCGACTCTGGAAACACCATATATTTT. It codes for CASSETSDSGNTIYF.